This paragraph reports one T cell receptor (beta chain). The source of the sample is a study of identical twins. TCRdb re-derived calls from the 5' RACE reads in MiXCR, one entry per CDR3 protein. In the table there are around 480,000 distinct CDR3 sequences, approximately 15% of which are singletons. The CDR3 length is 11 residues. The V end lost 11 bases, the J end lost 2 bases, and 10 bases lay between the germline ends. Germline V gives CDR1 MDHEN, CDR2 SYDVKM. These same records also appear under a second study, on yellow fever vaccine responses in identical twins.

This TCR came from a woman aged 18-29 years in good health. Sequencing was performed on CD4+ T cells sorted from blood. The chain has TRBV28 and TRBJ2-7; D may be TRBD1 or TRBD2 (6 bases each). CDR3 nucleotide sequence: TGTGCCGGAGGGGACACCTACGAGCAGTACTTC. This translates into CAGGDTYEQYF.